These 28 T cell receptor beta chains originate from one sample sequenced in a study of blood T cell repertoires in COVID-19. TCRdb keeps only in-frame clones here, not all; method: immunoSEQ multiplex PCR. Here the sample spans approximately 220,000 clones, about four fifths being singletons. Material for sequencing was PBMCs or T cells enriched from blood (not recorded which). These receptors were collected from a woman aged 45 to 65 who had been exposed to COVID-19.

The chain employs TRBV5-5 and TRBJ1-2, with D perhaps TRBD1 (5 bases). The CDR3 consists of 14 residues. CDR1 is SGHKS, CDR2 YYEKEE, per germline (reference sequence). V lost 6 bases and J 4 bases, leaving 16 bases between the germline ends. The CDR3 DNA reads TGTGCCAGCACTGGAAAAGGACAAGCCTATGGCTACACCTTC. It translates to CASTGKGQAYGYTF.

The chain links TRBV6-5 to TRBJ2-7, with D unresolved. The CDR3 totals 13 residues. CDR1 MNHEY and CDR2 SVGAGI come from the germline V gene. Deletions cut 1 base from V and 4 bases from J, with 8 bases between. Here the CDR3 reads CASSYWLDYEQYF. As DNA, the CDR3 is TGTGCCAGCAGTTACTGGCTAGATTACGAGCAGTACTTC.

This clone was detected once. V and J are TRBV18 and TRBJ2-5; 9 nucleotides match TRBD1. This CDR3 region has 15 residues. Per germline, CDR1 KGHSH and CDR2 LQKENI. V lost 2 bases and J lost 5; bases outside the gene matches: 6. This CDR3 reads CASSPSKGTGETQYF. CDR3 coding DNA: TGTGCCAGCTCACCATCAAAGGGGACAGGGGAGACCCAGTACTTC.

The CDR3 nucleotides read TGTGCCAGCAGTTCGGGACTAGCGGGGGGGTTCGGCATTCAGTACTTC. Residues: CASSSGLAGGFGIQYF. The chain uses TRBV27 and TRBJ2-4, with 16 bases matching TRBD2. Germline V CDR1 and CDR2: MNHEY, SMNVEV (reference sequence). CDR3 length: 16 amino acids. J was trimmed by 9 bases and V by 4 bases; bases with no gene match: 6.

The chain employs TRBV3-1 (or the pseudogene TRBV3-2) and TRBJ1-1; 7 bases map to TRBD1. This CDR3 region has 15 residues. With 4 bases clipped from V and 3 bases from J, the junction kept 8 bases outside the gene matches. Germline V lookup: CDR1 LGHDT, CDR2 YNNKEL (reference sequence). CDR3 DNA sequence: TGTGCCAGCAGCCTGGGGGACAGACGATACACTGAAGCTTTCTTT. Translating it yields CASSLGDRRYTEAFF.

The J gene is TRBJ2-5, the V gene TRBV10-3, with a tentative D call TRBD1 (6 bases). Germline assignment: CDR1 ENHRY and CDR2 SYGVKD. This CDR3 has 13 amino acids. Trimming cost V 7 bases and J 5 bases, with 14 bases left between them. CDR3 in amino acids: CAINRAPGETQYF. For the CDR3, the DNA is TGTGCCATCAACAGGGCCCCGGGGGAGACCCAGTACTTC.

The genes are TRBV11-2 and TRBJ1-5, with 8 bases lining up with TRBD1. J gave up 2 bases and V 6 bases, and 9 bases lay outside the gene matches. Looked up from germline, CDR1 is SGHAT and CDR2 is FQNNGV. This CDR3 comprises 16 residues. DNA for the CDR3: TGTGCCAGCAGTCCTACAGGGGGAAGGGGCAATCAGCCCCAGCATTTT. Protein sequence: CASSPTGGRGNQPQHF.

The CDR3 reads CASSEALPGGYLNEQYF. CDR3 nucleotides: TGTGCCAGCAGTGAAGCGCTTCCAGGGGGCTACTTGAACGAGCAGTACTTC. J is TRBJ2-7 and V is TRBV2; 8 bases are shared with TRBD1. After removal of 0 bases from V and 5 bases from J, the junction contained 12 bases not matched to a gene. The CDR3 totals 17 residues. Germline-derived CDR1 and CDR2 are SNHLY and FYNNEI.

The chain recombines TRBV9 with TRBJ2-7; no reliable D call. The CDR3 is 14 amino acids. Trimming removed 0 bases at V and 2 bases at J, with 9 bases between. Germline assignment: CDR1 SGDLS and CDR2 YYNGEE. The DNA of the CDR3 is TGTGCCAGCAGCGTAGAGGCGGTTCCCTACGAGCAGTACTTC. Translating it yields CASSVEAVPYEQYF.

The chain combines TRBV28 with TRBJ2-6; TRBD1 matches 7 bases. The CDR3 contains 16 residues. With V trimmed by 6 bases and J by 4 bases, 9 bases remained unmatched. The germline CDR1 and CDR2 sequences are MDHEN and SYDVKM. CDR3 nucleotides: TGTGCCAGCAGCCCGGGACAGACTGACGGGGCCAACGTCCTGACTTTC. Translating gives CASSPGQTDGANVLTF.

The CDR3 loop is CASSPGLPTDTQYF. Written as DNA, the CDR3 is TGTGCCAGCAGCCCGGGACTACCCACAGATACGCAGTATTTT. This rearrangement joins TRBV7-9 to TRBJ2-3; 7 bases fit TRBD2. With V trimmed by 5 bases and J by 2 bases, 4 bases remained unmatched. This CDR3 region has 14 residues. Germline V gives CDR1 SEHNR, CDR2 FQNEAQ (reference sequence). Filled out from reference TRBV7-9 and TRBJ2-3, the complete variable domain reads DTGVSQNPRHKITKRGQNVTFRCDPISEHNRLYWYRQTLGQGPEFLTYFQNEAQLEKSRLLSDRFSAERPKGSFSTLEIQRTEQGDSAMYLCASSPGLPTDTQYFGPGTRLTVL.

V is TRBV2 and J is TRBJ1-1; 7 nucleotides align to TRBD1. The CDR3 is 16 amino acids. Germline CDR1 reads SNHLY; CDR2 reads FYNNEI. The trim removed 5 bases at V and 4 bases at J, leaving 13 bases unmatched. As DNA, the CDR3 is TGTGCCAGCAGTCAAGACAGGGCACGCTCGGGCACTGAAGCTTTCTTT. Residues: CASSQDRARSGTEAFF.

This clone was seen only once. The J gene is TRBJ1-1, the V gene TRBV24-1; D is unclear. Between the trimmed V and J ends, which lost 7 bases and 4 bases, there was a span of 12 bases. The germline V gene has CDR1 KGHDR and CDR2 SFDVKD. CDR3 length: 13 residues. Here the CDR3 reads CATRLSGGTEAFF. For the CDR3, the DNA is TGTGCCACCAGATTGAGCGGTGGCACTGAAGCTTTCTTT.

The gene calls are TRBV7-2 and TRBJ2-1; D is possibly TRBD1 (6 bases). The CDR3 contains 13 residues. Germline V lookup: CDR1 SGHTA, CDR2 FQGNSA. The V end lost 5 bases, the J end lost 3 bases, and 8 bases lay between the germline ends. CDR3 sequence: CASSPGHYNEQFF. In nucleotides, the CDR3 is TGTGCCAGCAGCCCGGGACACTACAATGAGCAGTTCTTC.

This chain joins TRBV11-2 and TRBJ2-3, with 11 positions matching TRBD1. The ends lost 8 bases at V and 6 bases at J; junction bases unmatched: 7. The CDR3 is 14 residues long. Germline CDR1 SGHAT, CDR2 FQNNGV. The chain's CDR3 is CASGTGQGGDTQYF. CDR3 nucleotide sequence: TGTGCCAGCGGAACGGGACAGGGGGGGGATACGCAGTATTTT.

This clone appeared a few times. The chain combines TRBV3-1 (or the pseudogene TRBV3-2) with TRBJ1-2, with D tentatively TRBD1 (6 bases). This CDR3 is built from 15 residues. V was cut by 1 base and J by 2 bases, with 11 bases left in between. Per the germline V gene, CDR1 is LGHDT and CDR2 is YNNKEL (reference sequence). In DNA, the CDR3 is TGTGCCAGCAGCCAAGTGACTACAGGGAACTATGGCTACACCTTC. It specifies CASSQVTTGNYGYTF.

The chain uses TRBV27 and TRBJ2-5; tentatively, D is TRBD2 (6 bases). The CDR3 length is 13 residues. Trimming took off 4 bases at V and 2 bases at J, with 8 bases between the two ends. The germline CDR1 and CDR2 sequences are MNHEY and SMNVEV (reference sequence). CDR3 region: CASSWTKQETQYF. CDR3 nucleotide sequence: TGTGCCAGCAGTTGGACTAAACAAGAGACCCAGTACTTC.

The CDR3 protein is CASSQGQGLYTEAFF. The CDR3, as DNA: TGCGCCAGCAGCCAAGGACAGGGGCTTTACACTGAAGCTTTCTTT. The gene calls are TRBV4-3 and TRBJ1-1, with 8 bases aligning to TRBD1. Germline assignment: CDR1 LGHNA and CDR2 YSLEER. V shed 1 base and J 3 bases; nucleotides not matched to a gene: 4. The CDR3 is 15 residues long.

This clone was picked up a small number of times. The CDR3 sequence is CASSERTGEAFF. The CDR3 DNA sequence: TGTGCCAGCAGTGAAAGGACAGGGGAAGCTTTCTTT. The chain links TRBV6-1 to TRBJ1-1; 8 bases are shared with TRBD1. Trimming took 2 bases from V and 8 from J; bases not matched to a gene: 1. Germline lookup yields CDR1 MNHNS and CDR2 SASEGT. This CDR3 spans 12 amino acids.

J is TRBJ1-5 and V is TRBV7-8, with TRBD1 as a possible D gene (6 bases). With 6 bases removed from V and 4 bases from J, the gap between germline ends came to 13 bases. Germline V gene lookup returns CDR1 SGHVS and CDR2 FQNEAQ. The CDR3 runs to 14 residues. The CDR3 protein is CASRNRAFNQPQHF. Written as DNA, the CDR3 is TGTGCCAGCAGGAACAGGGCCTTTAATCAGCCCCAGCATTTT. Together with reference TRBV7-8 and TRBJ1-5, the CDR3 gives the full variable domain: GAGVSQSPRYKVAKRGQDVALRCDPISGHVSLFWYQQALGQGPEFLTYFQNEAQLDKSGLPSDRFFAERPEGSVSTLKIQRTQQEDSAVYLCASRNRAFNQPQHFGDGTRLSIL.

This rearrangement joins TRBV19 to TRBJ2-1, with 9 nucleotides matching TRBD2. With 10 bases clipped from V and 6 bases from J, the junction kept 10 bases outside the gene matches. The CDR3 consists of 14 residues. Per germline, CDR1 LNHDA and CDR2 SQIVND (reference sequence). The CDR3 sequence is CATQRGAGTNEQFF. CDR3 DNA: TGTGCCACGCAGCGGGGGGCCGGCACCAATGAGCAGTTCTTC.

CDR3 DNA sequence: TGTGCCAGCAGCCATGGGGGGGGGATAAGGAGCTACGAGCAGTACTTC. Protein sequence: CASSHGGGIRSYEQYF. V gene TRBV3-1 (or the pseudogene TRBV3-2) combines with J gene TRBJ2-7, with 7 bases identical to TRBD2. The CDR3 covers 16 residues. V was clipped by 3 bases and J by 3 bases; unmatched bases: 11. CDR1 LGHDT and CDR2 YNNKEL come from the germline V gene (reference sequence).

CDR3 residues: CASSSRLAGAKDTQYF. The CDR3 DNA is TGTGCCAGCAGCTCCCGACTAGCGGGGGCCAAAGATACGCAGTATTTT. V gene TRBV7-2 combines with J gene TRBJ2-3; 12 positions agree with TRBD2. From germline, CDR1 is SGHTA and CDR2 FQGNSA. J gave up 5 bases and V 4 bases, and 7 bases lay outside the gene matches. The CDR3 has 16 residues.

The chain joins TRBV7-9 to TRBJ1-2; D might be TRBD1 (6 bases). The CDR3 contains 15 residues. Trimming shortened V by 7 bases and J by 4 bases, and 19 bases separated the two germline ends. Per germline, CDR1 SEHNR and CDR2 FQNEAQ (reference sequence). The CDR3 reads CASTESQGSFYGYTF. The CDR3 coding sequence is TGTGCCAGCACCGAATCCCAGGGGTCGTTCTATGGCTACACCTTC.

This chain connects TRBV11-1 to TRBJ1-4, with 8 bases identical to TRBD1. Germline CDR1 reads SGHAT; CDR2 reads FQDESV (reference sequence). The CDR3 is made up of 13 amino acids. J gave up 10 bases and V 4 bases, and 5 bases lay outside the gene matches. CDR3 bases: TGTGCCAGCAGCTCCGGGACAGGATCAAAACTGTTTTTT. This translates into CASSSGTGSKLFF. Together with reference TRBV11-1 and TRBJ1-4, the CDR3 gives the full variable domain: EAEVAQSPRYKITEKSQAVAFWCDPISGHATLYWYRQILGQGPELLVQFQDESVVDDSQLPKDRFSAERLKGVDSTLKIQPAELGDSAMYLCASSSGTGSKLFFGSGTQLSVL.

The chain carries TRBV16 and TRBJ2-3; D is uncertain. V lost 0 bases to trimming and J lost 0 bases, with 7 bases between them. CDR1 is KGHSY and CDR2 is FQNENV in the germline V gene. CDR3 length: 15 amino acids. CDR3 nucleotide sequence: TGTGCCAGCAGCCAATCGGGCAGGAGCACAGATACGCAGTATTTT. Protein sequence: CASSQSGRSTDTQYF.

V usage is TRBV21-1 and J usage is TRBJ1-2. TRBV21-1 is given as a pseudogene. This CDR3 contains 19 residues. CDR3 amino acids: CASSNIFFCRLGLDYGYTF. DNA for the CDR3: TGTGCCAGCAGCAATATCTTTTTCTGTCGACTAGGTTTAGACTATGGCTACACCTTC.

The sample holds one count of this clone. The chain employs TRBV12-5 and TRBJ2-1; weak D call: TRBD1 (6 bases). The CDR3 runs to 13 residues. V was pared by 6 bases and J by 4 bases, with 10 bases between. The germline gives CDR1 LGHNT, CDR2 FRNRAP. Here the CDR3 reads CASGRQGYNEQFF. The CDR3, as DNA: TGTGCTAGTGGACGTCAGGGGTACAATGAGCAGTTCTTC.